This T cell receptor (beta chain) was observed in a study of OX40 agonist ivuxolimab in advanced cancers. Turning to the study itself: As their treatment, patients were administered ivuxolimab, an agonistic anti-OX40 (CD134) antibody. Patients were treated with intravenous ivuxolimab, dosed at 0.01 to 10 mg/kg and infused every 2 weeks. Partial responses were achieved by three patients: one hepatocellular carcinoma, two cutaneous melanoma. The dose-escalation cohort was approximately 84% male, with a mean age of 60 years, ranging about 23 to 80.

The ends lost 6 bases at V and 4 bases at J; junction bases unmatched: 6. The germline gives CDR1 LNHDA, CDR2 SQIVND (reference sequence). This CDR3 comprises 14 residues. Here immunoSEQ multiplex PCR was the method, and the copy in TCRdb shows in-frame clones only, minus some. The repertoire holds about 94,000 clones, about nine tenths seen once, with under 0.35% in the top ten. This material consisted of CD4+ or CD8+ T cells sorted from blood, taken in a trial of the OX40 agonist ivuxolimab. This receptor was taken from an adult with an advanced solid tumor such as melanoma, head and neck, liver or kidney cancer. This chain joins TRBV19 and TRBJ1-5; 7 bases line up with TRBD1. The CDR3 region is CASRAGGWNQPQHF. The CDR3 DNA sequence: TGTGCCAGTAGAGCAGGGGGGTGGAATCAGCCCCAGCATTTT.